One and the same sample provided the 26 T cell receptor beta chains below, sequenced in a study of T-cell memory formation after mild COVID-19. TCRdb fed the 5' RACE reads into MiXCR, producing one record per CDR3 protein. This table has around 420,000 distinct CDR3 sequences, approximately 24% appearing once. Sequenced sample: PBMCs or a T cell subset sorted from them (not recorded which). These receptor sequences come from an adult woman who had mild COVID-19 (a few samples of this study predate the infection). Cell type and time point are not known.

The CDR3 region is CASSYYGVGLETQYF. CDR3 DNA: TGTGCCAGCAGCTATTATGGGGTGGGGTTAGAGACCCAGTACTTC. The rearrangement uses TRBV7-2 and TRBJ2-5; D remains ambiguous. V lost 4 bases and J 4 bases, leaving 16 bases between the germline ends. The CDR3 has 15 amino acids. Germline V gene lookup returns CDR1 SGHTA and CDR2 FQGNSA.

The rearrangement joins TRBV12-3 or TRBV12-4 to TRBJ2-3; 8 bases fit TRBD2. The length of the CDR3 is 16 residues. J was trimmed by 1 base and V by 5 bases; bases with no gene match: 8. CDR3 residues: CASSPGTSSGTDTQYF. Written as DNA, the CDR3 is TGTGCCAGCAGTCCCGGGACTAGTTCCGGCACAGATACGCAGTATTTT.

V is TRBV2 and J is TRBJ1-5, with D hard to call. Germline V gene sequence: CDR1 SNHLY, CDR2 FYNNEI. The CDR3 runs 12 residues. Trimming stripped 3 bases from V and 3 bases from J, with 3 bases between. In DNA form, the CDR3 reads TGTGCCAGCAGTGATACCAATCAGCCCCAGCATTTT. It specifies CASSDTNQPQHF.

The V call is TRBV3-1, the J call TRBJ2-7; unclear D gene. The germline CDR1 and CDR2 sequences are LGHDT and YNNKEL (reference sequence). Trimming stripped 2 bases from V and 3 bases from J, with 5 bases between. The CDR3 consists of 12 residues. DNA of the CDR3: TGTGCCAGCAGCCAAACAAACTACGAGCAGTACTTC. Translating gives CASSQTNYEQYF.

The V call is TRBV12-3 or TRBV12-4, the J call TRBJ1-2; TRBD1 is a possible D gene (6 bases). The V end was cut by 1 base, the J end by 3 bases, with 9 bases between. This CDR3 has 14 residues. CDR3: CASSLEYRDYGYTF. In nucleotides, the CDR3 is TGTGCCAGCAGTTTAGAGTACAGGGACTATGGCTACACCTTC.

There are a few counts of this clonotype. The chain combines TRBV5-1 with TRBJ2-3; either TRBD1 or TRBD2 may fit D (5 bases each). Germline values: CDR1 SGHRS, CDR2 YFSETQ. Trimming left V 1 base short and J 1 base short, with 19 bases between. CDR3 length: 18 amino acids. The CDR3 nucleotides are TGCGCCAGCAGCTTGCCACCTCAAAGGTTGGGGGGCACAGATACGCAGTATTTT. It is translated as CASSLPPQRLGGTDTQYF.

In its sample, this clonotype was seen a few times. At one of its ends the junction is not consistent with the germline gene, which may arise from a read error. The genes are TRBV7-7 and TRBJ2-1; 11 nucleotides match TRBD2. Germline V gene data show CDR1 as SSHAT and CDR2 as FNYEAQ (reference sequence). This CDR3 spans 16 amino acids. The CDR3 is CASSGTNSGRASEQFF. In DNA, the CDR3 is TGTGCTAGCAGCGGTACGAATAGCGGGAGGGCCAGTGAGCAGTTCTTC.

The V gene is TRBV7-6, the J gene TRBJ1-2, with D perhaps TRBD1 (5 bases). The CDR3 runs 16 residues. Germline CDR1 is SGHVS and CDR2 is FNYEAQ. With 1 base removed from V and 7 bases from J, the gap between germline ends came to 19 bases. CDR3 sequence (DNA): TGTGCCAGCAGCTTAGGTCCCCGAGGGGCTATTGGTGGCTACACCTTC. It is translated as CASSLGPRGAIGGYTF.

This clonotype was observed a few times. This chain uses TRBV6-6 with TRBJ2-3; 7 nucleotides align to TRBD2. This CDR3 is 16 amino acids long. The germline gives CDR1 MNHNY, CDR2 SVGAGI (reference sequence). The V gene end was trimmed by 5 bases and the J gene end by 4 bases; junction bases not matched to a gene: 12. CDR3 amino acids: CASSRSGTTGADTQYF. The CDR3 nucleotides are TGTGCCAGCAGTCGATCCGGGACTACGGGCGCAGATACGCAGTATTTT.

This clonotype was seen only a few times. The J gene is TRBJ2-5, the V gene TRBV18, with unresolved D. From germline, CDR1 is KGHSH and CDR2 LQKENI. CDR3 length: 14 residues. V lost 3 bases and J 3 bases, leaving 11 bases between the germline ends. The CDR3 is CASSPEIGEETQYF. CDR3 DNA sequence: TGTGCCAGCTCACCGGAGATCGGCGAAGAGACCCAGTACTTC. Using reference TRBV18 and TRBJ2-5 for the parts outside the CDR3, the full variable domain is NAGVMQNPRHLVRRRGQEARLRCSPMKGHSHVYWYRQLPEEGLKFMVYLQKENIIDESGMPKERFSAEFPKEGPSILRIQQVVRGDSAAYFCASSPEIGEETQYFGPGTRLLVL.

The chain combines TRBV2 with TRBJ2-1; D remains unclear. V shed 3 bases and J shed 7 bases, with 7 bases lying between them. The CDR3 has 12 amino acids. Germline V gene lookup returns CDR1 SNHLY and CDR2 FYNNEI. The CDR3 reads CASSDPFNEQFF. In DNA, the CDR3 is TGTGCCAGCAGTGACCCGTTTAATGAGCAGTTCTTC.

This sequence joins TRBV7-8 and TRBJ2-3; either TRBD1 or TRBD2 may supply D (5 bases each). Trimming removed 6 bases at V and 4 bases at J, with 14 bases between. CDR1 SGHVS and CDR2 FQNEAQ come from the germline V gene. CDR3 size: 14 residues. The DNA for the CDR3 is TGTGCCAGCAGGCCCGTTGGGGGAGCAGATACGCAGTATTTT. As protein: CASRPVGGADTQYF.

CDR3 DNA: TGCGCCAGCAGCTCCGGGGACAGGGGCTTAGAGACCCAGTACTTC. Translation gives CASSSGDRGLETQYF. The chain is built from TRBV5-1 and TRBJ2-5; 10 positions agree with TRBD1. Germline CDR1 reads SGHRS; CDR2 reads YFSETQ. The CDR3 loop spans 15 amino acids. Trimming took 3 bases from V and 4 from J; bases not matched to a gene: 6.

This clonotype has more than one count but fewer than ten. The chain recombines TRBV19 with TRBJ1-2; D is unresolved. V gave up 3 bases and J gave up 2 bases, with 10 bases separating them. Germline V CDR1 and CDR2: LNHDA, SQIVND (reference sequence). This CDR3 contains 14 residues. In DNA form, the CDR3 reads TGTGCCAGTAGTATCGCAGGCGTCAACTATGGCTACACCTTC. Translated, it gives CASSIAGVNYGYTF.

Only a few counts were recorded for this clonotype. This rearrangement joins TRBV6-2 or TRBV6-3 to TRBJ2-7; 8 positions match TRBD1. The V and J ends lost 8 bases and 2 bases, in that order; junction bases with no gene match: 2. The CDR3 runs to 12 residues. Germline CDR1 and CDR2: MNHEY and SVGEGT. CDR3 sequence reads: CASGRGPYEQYF. CDR3 coding DNA: TGTGCCAGCGGCAGGGGGCCCTACGAGCAGTACTTC.

J is TRBJ2-3 and V is TRBV11-2, with no clear D. CDR3 length: 15 amino acids. V lost 1 base and J 2 bases, leaving 10 bases between the germline ends. The V gene's germline CDR1 is SGHAT and CDR2 FQNNGV. The CDR3, as DNA: TGTGCCAGCAGCTTAGTCCCACTTATCACAGATACGCAGTATTTT. It specifies CASSLVPLITDTQYF.

This clonotype was counted ten times or more. The chain combines TRBV20-1 with TRBJ2-7; 7 bases fit TRBD1. CDR3 length: 14 amino acids. Germline CDR1 and CDR2: DFQATT and SNEGSKA (reference sequence). With V trimmed by 4 bases and J by 4 bases, 10 bases remained unmatched. The CDR3 nucleotides are TGCAGTGCTAACAAGGGGACAGAACCTTACGAGCAGTACTTC. As protein: CSANKGTEPYEQYF.

The chain is built from TRBV27 and TRBJ1-1, with 7 bases lining up with TRBD1. The CDR3 consists of 14 residues. The germline CDR1 and CDR2 sequences are MNHEY and SMNVEV (reference sequence). The V segment lost 6 bases and the J segment 2 bases; nucleotides outside the gene matches: 6. DNA for the CDR3: TGTGCCAGCAGGGGGAACAGGGGTAACACTGAAGCTTTCTTT. Translation gives CASRGNRGNTEAFF.

This chain uses TRBV20-1 with TRBJ1-1; the match to TRBD1 covers 10 bases. CDR3 length: 16 amino acids. In germline, CDR1 is DFQATT, CDR2 SNEGSKA (reference sequence). V dropped 3 bases and J dropped 1; count of bases not matched to a gene: 8. Written as DNA, the CDR3 is TGCAGTGCTAGCGGTGGGACAGGGGTAGAGAACACTGAAGCTTTCTTT. This translates into CSASGGTGVENTEAFF.

This clonotype was seen a handful of times. The chain carries TRBV15 and TRBJ2-7; possible D gene TRBD1, 5 bases. Deletions cut 0 bases from V and 2 bases from J, with 5 bases between. Germline CDR1 reads LNHNV; CDR2 reads YYDKDF (reference sequence). The CDR3 covers 13 residues. The CDR3 bases are TGTGCCACCAGCAGAGAGGGGCCCTACGAGCAGTACTTC. As protein: CATSREGPYEQYF. Variable domain in full (rest from reference TRBV15 and TRBJ2-7): DAMVIQNPRYQVTQFGKPVTLSCSQTLNHNVMYWYQQKSSQAPKLLFHYYDKDFNNEADTPDNFQSRRPNTSFCFLDIRSPGLGDTAMYLCATSREGPYEQYFGPGTRLTVT.

This clonotype was found a few times. The chain recombines TRBV28 with TRBJ2-7; no clear D. V lost 6 bases, J lost 3 bases, and 9 bases lay in between. The CDR3 has 12 amino acids. CDR1 is MDHEN and CDR2 is SYDVKM in the germline V gene. CDR3 sequence (DNA): TGTGCCAGCAGGAAGGGATTCTACGAGCAGTACTTC. Its protein product is CASRKGFYEQYF.

This clonotype came up a few times. CDR3 bases: TGCAGCGTTTACCTCAGGGGGCGGCGGGACGGCTACACCTTC. This translates into CSVYLRGRRDGYTF. The gene calls are TRBV29-1 and TRBJ1-2; 8 bases are shared with TRBD1. The CDR3 covers 14 residues. Unmatched junction bases numbered 13, after V lost 5 bases and J lost 8 bases. Germline V CDR1 and CDR2: SQVTM, ANQGSEA.

This clonotype was seen a few times. This chain uses TRBV6-5 with TRBJ1-1, with D perhaps TRBD1 (5 bases). The V and J ends lost 0 bases and 1 base respectively, with 9 bases between them. Germline CDR1 reads MNHEY; CDR2 reads SVGAGI. CDR3 length: 15 amino acids. The CDR3 DNA sequence: TGTGCCAGCAGTTACTCTGAGACAGAGAACACTGAAGCTTTCTTT. It encodes CASSYSETENTEAFF.

The chain joins TRBV15 to TRBJ1-6, with D unclear. Per the germline V gene, CDR1 is LNHNV and CDR2 is YYDKDF (reference sequence). The CDR3 contains 16 residues. V was clipped by 3 bases and J by 14 bases, with 23 bases between them. In DNA, the CDR3 is TGTGCCACCAGCAGGCCGGGCTCCTTCGATGGTAGTACCCTCCACTTT. This translates into CATSRPGSFDGSTLHF.

The table lists this clonotype with many counts. This chain joins TRBV12-3 or TRBV12-4 and TRBJ1-1, with TRBD1 identical over 10 bases. There are 14 residues in the CDR3. V was pared by 5 bases and J by 3 bases, with 3 bases of the junction left unmatched. The CDR3 protein is CASSPGTGDTEAFF. Written as DNA, the CDR3 is TGTGCCAGCAGTCCCGGGACAGGGGACACTGAAGCTTTCTTT.

This clonotype came up a few times. This chain uses TRBV5-1 with TRBJ2-7; 9 bases fit TRBD1. CDR3 length: 14 amino acids. V shed 6 bases and J 3 bases; nucleotides not matched to a gene: 7. Germline V gene sequence: CDR1 SGHRS, CDR2 YFSETQ. The CDR3 DNA reads as TGCGCCAGCAAAACGGGACAGGGCCTCTACGAGCAGTACTTC. It yields the protein CASKTGQGLYEQYF. Filled out from reference TRBV5-1 and TRBJ2-7, the complete variable domain reads KAGVTQTPRYLIKTRGQQVTLSCSPISGHRSVSWYQQTPGQGLQFLFEYFSETQRNKGNFPGRFSGRQFSNSRSEMNVSTLELGDSALYLCASKTGQGLYEQYFGPGTRLTVT.